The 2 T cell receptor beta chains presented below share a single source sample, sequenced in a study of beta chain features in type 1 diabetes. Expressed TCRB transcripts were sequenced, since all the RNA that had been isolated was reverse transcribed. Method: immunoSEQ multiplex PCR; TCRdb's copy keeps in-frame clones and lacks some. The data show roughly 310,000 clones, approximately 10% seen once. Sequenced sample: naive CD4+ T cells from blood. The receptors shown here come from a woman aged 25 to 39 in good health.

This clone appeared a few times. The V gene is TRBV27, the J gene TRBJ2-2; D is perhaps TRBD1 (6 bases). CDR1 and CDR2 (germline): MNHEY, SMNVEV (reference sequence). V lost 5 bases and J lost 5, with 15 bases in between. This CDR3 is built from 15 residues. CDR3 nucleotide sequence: TGTGCCAGCAGTGCCTCAGGGGTACTTACCGGGGAGCTGTTTTTT. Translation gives CASSASGVLTGELFF.

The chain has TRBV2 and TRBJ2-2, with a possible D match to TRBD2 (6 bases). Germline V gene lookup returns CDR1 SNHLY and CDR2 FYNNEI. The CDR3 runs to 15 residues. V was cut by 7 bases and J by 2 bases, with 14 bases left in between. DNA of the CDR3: TGTGCCAGCATGGGGGGACTCGAAAACACCGGGGAGCTGTTTTTT. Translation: CASMGGLENTGELFF.